Listed below are T cell receptor beta chains from one sample, sequenced in a study of CD8+CD57+ T cells in acquired aplastic anemia. Via MiXCR, TCRdb re-called the reads, giving one row per CDR3 protein. Of under 250,000 distinct CDR3 sequences in the sample, roughly two thirds were seen once. The sequencing input was sorted CD4+, CD8+, or CD8+CD57+ T cells (not recorded which) from PBMCs. The receptors come from a human donor with aplastic anemia. CDR3s include the opening cysteine and the closing phenylalanine or tryptophan. The D gene is left open where the match is weak. Not all rows give a size; the values are once, few, many and, for expanded clones, a class.

>-|15|-|TRBV19|TRBJ2-7
TGTGCCAGTAGGGAGCGGGACAGTGCTTCCTACGAGCAGTACTTC
CASRERDSASYEQYF
>TRBD1|16|-|TRBV25-1|TRBJ1-2
TGTGCCAGCAGTGACTCGACAGGGGTACGAGTCTATGGCTACACCTTC
CASSDSTGVRVYGYTF
>-|11|many|TRBV20-1|TRBJ2-5
TGCAGTGCATACCGAGGGGAGACCCAGTACTTC
CSAYRGETQYF
>TRBD2|16|-|TRBV20-1|TRBJ2-3
TGCACTCCCGGCCAGCGGGGGGGCTGGGGCACAGATACGCAGTATTTT
CTPGQRGGWGTDTQYF
>TRBD1|14|-|TRBV2|TRBJ1-6
TGTGCCAGCGTCCGGGACAGTCATAATTCACCCCTCCACTTT
CASVRDSHNSPLHF
>-|13|few|TRBV7-6|TRBJ2-1
TGTGCCAGCAGCTTGACAGAGTATGATGAGCAGTTCTTC
CASSLTEYDEQFF
>-|12|-|TRBV20-1|TRBJ2-7
TGCAGTGCTAGTAGCGGACCCTACGAGCAGTACTTC
CSASSGPYEQYF
>-|15|-|TRBV9|TRBJ2-1
TGTGCCAGCAGCGAGACTAGTTACTCCTACAATGAGCAGTTCTTC
CASSETSYSYNEQFF
>TRBD2|16|-|TRBV15|TRBJ2-5
TGTGCCTCCAGCAGCGCCACTAGCGGGACGGGGGAGACCCAGTACTTC
CASSSATSGTGETQYF
>-|12|many|TRBV6-2/TRBV6-3|TRBJ2-5
TGTGCCAGCAGTTACGACTCCACGGCCCAGTACTTC
CASSYDSTAQYF
>-|13|-|TRBV9|TRBJ2-3
TGTGCCAGCAGCGGGGGGCAAACAGATACGCAGTATTTT
CASSGGQTDTQYF
>-|15|many|TRBV14|TRBJ1-1
TGTGCCAGCAGCCAGGTCGGGGTAGTGAACACTGAAGCTTTCTTT
CASSQVGVVNTEAFF
>-|12|-|TRBV2|TRBJ1-1
TGTGCCAGCAGACGACTTTCGTTGTCAGCTTTCTTT
CASRRLSLSAFF
>-|15|-|TRBV7-8|TRBJ2-7
TGTGCCAGCAGCTTCCACAGGTTAGGTCGCTACGAGCAGTACTTC
CASSFHRLGRYEQYF
>TRBD1|16|few|TRBV7-6|TRBJ2-7
TGTGCCAGCAGCTTAGGGGGGGGACAGGGGGTCGGGGAGCAGTACTTC
CASSLGGGQGVGEQYF
>TRBD1|18|-|TRBV15|TRBJ1-1
TGTGCCACCAGCAGACCATTTCCGGGACAGGGGTCGGACACTGAAGCTTTCTTT
CATSRPFPGQGSDTEAFF
>TRBD2|15|-|TRBV9|TRBJ2-7
TGTGCCAGCAGCGCTGCCCAGGGACTAGCGGGGGAGCAGTACTTC
CASSAAQGLAGEQYF
>-|14|-|TRBV16|TRBJ2-7
TGTGCCAGCAGCGTAGCATCAGGGACCTACGAGCAGTACTTC
CASSVASGTYEQYF
>-|15|-|TRBV5-1|TRBJ2-7
TGCGCCAGCAGCCAAGATTGGCAGGGGACCTACGAGCAGTACTTC
CASSQDWQGTYEQYF
>TRBD2|14|-|TRBV2|TRBJ2-1
TGTGCCAGCAGAGCCGGGACTAGTCGTGATGAGCAGTTCTTC
CASRAGTSRDEQFF
>TRBD1|15|few|TRBV7-6|TRBJ2-7
TGTGCCAGCAGCTTGCGGACAGGGGCCTCCTACGAGCAGTACTTC
CASSLRTGASYEQYF
>TRBD1|16|-|TRBV5-1|TRBJ2-7
TGCGCCAGCAGCCCCATCCCCGGGACAGTCCACTACGAGCAGTACTTC
CASSPIPGTVHYEQYF
>TRBD1|14|few|TRBV19|TRBJ2-1
TGTGCCAGTAGATGGGACAGGGACAGCAATGAGCAGTTCTTC
CASRWDRDSNEQFF
>TRBD1|14|once|TRBV7-2|TRBJ1-5
TGTGCCAGCAGCTTAGAGACAGGGAGTTGGTCCCAGCATTTT
CASSLETGSWSQHF
>-|17|-|TRBV5-1|TRBJ2-3
TGCGCCAGCAGCTTGGATCGACCGGCGGGGTACACAGATACGCAGTATTTT
CASSLDRPAGYTDTQYF
>TRBD2|16|-|TRBV7-9|TRBJ2-3
TGTGCCAGCAGCCACGGGACTAGCGGGACCACAGATACGCAGTATTTT
CASSHGTSGTTDTQYF
>-|14|-|TRBV12-3/TRBV12-4|TRBJ1-5
TGTGCCAGCAGTTTGGACGCGGGGAATCGGCCCCAGCATTTT
CASSLDAGNRPQHF
>TRBD1|14|-|TRBV10-3|TRBJ1-6
TGTGCCATCAGTGAGTCACAGGGGAAATCACCCCTCCACTTT
CAISESQGKSPLHF
>-|12|few|TRBV24-1|TRBJ2-1
TGTGCCACCAGTGATTCTACAGGGATCGCGTTCTTC
CATSDSTGIAFF
>-|15|-|TRBV7-2|TRBJ2-1
TGTGCCAGCAACCGAGTCGAGGGCTCCTACAATGAGCAGTTCTTC
CASNRVEGSYNEQFF
>-|16|many|TRBV4-1|TRBJ2-7
TGCGCCAGCAGCCAGGACCGACAGGACCCTTTCTACGAGCAGTACTTC
CASSQDRQDPFYEQYF
>-|12|-|TRBV24-1|TRBJ2-1
TGTGCCACCAGTGATTTGGGTGGTGAGCAGTTCTTC
CATSDLGGEQFF
>TRBD1|13|-|TRBV14|TRBJ1-4
TGTGCCAGCAGCCGACAGGGGAGTGAAAAACTGTTTTTT
CASSRQGSEKLFF
>-|14|-|TRBV7-2|TRBJ2-5
TGTGCCAGCAGCTTAGGGCTAGCCTGGGAGACCCAGTACTTC
CASSLGLAWETQYF
>TRBD2|12|few|TRBV12-3/TRBV12-4|TRBJ2-2
TGTGCCAGCACCCTGACTAGCGGGGGGCTGTTTTTT
CASTLTSGGLFF
>-|16|-|TRBV24-1|TRBJ2-7
TGTGCCACCAGTGACCCCCCTCCCCTTCTAGGCTGCGAGCAGTACTTC
CATSDPPPLLGCEQYF
>-|13|-|TRBV6-5|TRBJ1-2
TGTGCCAGCAGTCAACAACAGGGAAATGGCTACACCTTT
CASSQQQGNGYTF
>TRBD1|15|-|TRBV12-3/TRBV12-4|TRBJ2-7
TGTGCCAGCAGCCCAGGGGGCAGGGGGCAGAGTGAGCAGTACTTC
CASSPGGRGQSEQYF
>-|16|once|TRBV19|TRBJ1-5
TGTGCCAGCGACCCCTGGGGGGCCCTGAGCAATCAGCCCCAGCATTTT
CASDPWGALSNQPQHF
>-|14|-|TRBV9|TRBJ2-7
TGTGCCAGCAGCGTAAGGCAGGGGGGCGACGAGCAGTACTTC
CASSVRQGGDEQYF
>-|15|-|TRBV7-9|TRBJ1-1
TGTGCCAGCACCCCAGGTGGCAGCCCGAACGCTGAAGCTTTCTTT
CASTPGGSPNAEAFF
>-|15|few|TRBV15|TRBJ2-5
TGTGCCACCAGCAGAGGGGGTCCCTCCCAAGAGACCCAGTACTTC
CATSRGGPSQETQYF
>-|15|-|TRBV7-6|TRBJ2-5
TGTGCCAGCAGCTTAGTCCCCTCACACAAAGAGACCCAGTACTTC
CASSLVPSHKETQYF
>TRBD2|15|-|TRBV6-4|TRBJ2-6
TGTGCCAGCAGTGAAACTAGCGGGGGGGCCAACGTCCTGACTTTC
CASSETSGGANVLTF
>-|13|-|TRBV7-6|TRBJ2-1
TGTGCCAGCAGCTTAGCGGGAGTTCAAGAGCAGTTCTTC
CASSLAGVQEQFF
>TRBD1|14|-|TRBV10-3|TRBJ2-2
TGTGCCATCAAGCCGACAGGGGACACCGGGGAGCTGTTTTTT
CAIKPTGDTGELFF
>TRBD1|13|few|TRBV20-1|TRBJ1-1
TGCAGTGCCCGGGACAGCTTGAACACTGAAGCCTTCTTT
CSARDSLNTEAFF
>-|15|few|TRBV24-1|TRBJ2-3
TGTGCCACCAGTGATTGGGACGGGGCGGGAGATACGCAGTATTTT
CATSDWDGAGDTQYF
>-|15|-|TRBV2|TRBJ1-2
TGTGCCAGCAGTGCCATCTTAACGGGCGAATATGGCCACACCTTC
CASSAILTGEYGHTF
>-|14|-|TRBV19|TRBJ1-1
TGTGCCAGTAGTAATCGGGGGGAGAACACTGAAGCTTTCTTT
CASSNRGENTEAFF
>-|13|-|TRBV20-1|TRBJ1-1
TGCAGTGCTAGTAGGCAGTTGAACACTGAAGCTTTCTTT
CSASRQLNTEAFF
>TRBD2|16|-|TRBV2|TRBJ2-3
TGTGCCAGCAGTGAAGCACTAGCGGGAGTTACAGATACGCAGTATTTT
CASSEALAGVTDTQYF
>TRBD1|15|-|TRBV5-1|TRBJ2-3
TGCGCCAGCAGCCAGGACAGGGGCAGCACAGATACGCAGTATTTT
CASSQDRGSTDTQYF
>-|13|-|TRBV20-1|TRBJ2-1
TGCAGTGCTACAAGGACAGCCTACAATGAGCAGTTCTTC
CSATRTAYNEQFF
>-|14|-|TRBV5-1|TRBJ1-2
TGCGCCAGCAGCTTGGTTGCCGGGAACTATGGCTACACCTTC
CASSLVAGNYGYTF
>TRBD2|16|-|TRBV20-1|TRBJ2-3
TGCAGTGCTGGACTAGCGGGGGGCTTTGTCACAGATACGCAGTATTTT
CSAGLAGGFVTDTQYF